This T cell receptor (beta chain) appears in the sequencing data of a study of blood T cells in healthy people across ages. In this sample, this clonotype turned up many times. Next came a second PCR, run for about 7 to 12 cycles, which used a sample-barcoded 5' primer along with a J-beta primer mix. TCRdb processed the 5' RACE reads anew with MiXCR; each CDR3 protein has one entry. The sample lists 800,000 to 950,000 distinct CDR3 sequences; 25% to 35% were seen once. J gave up 4 bases and V 3 bases, and 6 bases lay outside the gene matches. This CDR3 spans 18 amino acids. Separately, the same data were catalogued under a study of T cells of mothers and their children.

This clonotype originated in a woman aged 40 to 50 in good health. Sequencing was done on a sample of blood. J is TRBJ2-1 and V is TRBV12-3 or TRBV12-4; 16 positions match TRBD2. The CDR3 reads CASSFTSGLAGGYNEQFF. The CDR3 coding sequence is TGTGCCAGCAGTTTTACCTCGGGACTAGCGGGGGGGTACAATGAGCAGTTCTTC.